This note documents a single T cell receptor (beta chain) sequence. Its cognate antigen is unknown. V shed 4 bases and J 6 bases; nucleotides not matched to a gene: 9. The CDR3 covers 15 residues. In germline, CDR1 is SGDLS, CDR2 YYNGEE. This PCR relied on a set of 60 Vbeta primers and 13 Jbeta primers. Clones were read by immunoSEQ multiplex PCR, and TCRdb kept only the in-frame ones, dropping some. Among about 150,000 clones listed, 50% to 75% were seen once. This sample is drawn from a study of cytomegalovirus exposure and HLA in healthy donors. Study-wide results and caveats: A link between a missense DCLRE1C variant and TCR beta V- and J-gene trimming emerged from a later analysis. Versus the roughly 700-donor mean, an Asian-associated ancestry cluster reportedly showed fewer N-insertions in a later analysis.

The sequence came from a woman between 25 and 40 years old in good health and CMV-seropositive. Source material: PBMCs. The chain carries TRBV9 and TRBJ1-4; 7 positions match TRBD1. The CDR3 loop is CASSIGTVLDEKLFF. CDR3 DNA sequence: TGTGCCAGCAGCATTGGGACAGTCTTGGATGAAAAACTGTTTTTT.